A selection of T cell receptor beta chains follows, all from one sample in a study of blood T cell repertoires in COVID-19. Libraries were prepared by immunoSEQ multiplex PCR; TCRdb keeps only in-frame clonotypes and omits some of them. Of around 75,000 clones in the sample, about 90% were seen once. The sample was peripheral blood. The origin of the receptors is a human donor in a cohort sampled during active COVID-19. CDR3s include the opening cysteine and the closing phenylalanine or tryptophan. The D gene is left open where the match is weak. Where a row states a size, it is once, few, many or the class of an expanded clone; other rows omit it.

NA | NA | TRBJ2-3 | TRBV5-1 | CASSLTGSRTDTQYF | TGCGCCAGCAGCTTGACAGGATCCCGCACAGATACGCAGTATTTT
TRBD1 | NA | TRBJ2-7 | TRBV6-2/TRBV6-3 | CASSQPGQRTSGQYF | TGTGCCAGCAGTCAACCGGGACAGAGAACGTCGGGGCAGTACTTC
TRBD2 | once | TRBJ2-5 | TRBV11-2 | CASSLEAGTYGTQYF | TGTGCCAGCAGCTTAGAAGCGGGGACCTACGGAACCCAGTACTTC
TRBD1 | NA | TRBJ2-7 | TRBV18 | CASSHWDRGLLEQYF | TGTGCCAGCTCACATTGGGACAGGGGGCTATTGGAGCAGTACTTC
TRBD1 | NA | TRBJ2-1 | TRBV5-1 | CASRDGQVEFF | TGCGCCAGCAGGGACGGACAGGTGGAGTTCTTC
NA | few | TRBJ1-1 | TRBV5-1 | CASSLEGNEAFF | TGCGCCAGCAGCTTGGAGGGGAATGAAGCTTTCTTT
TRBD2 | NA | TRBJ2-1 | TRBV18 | CASSPLLPGLAVYNEQFF | TGTGCCAGCTCACCATTACTACCGGGACTAGCGGTATACAATGAGCAGTTCTTC
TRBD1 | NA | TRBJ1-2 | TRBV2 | CASSEERGQSF | TGTGCCAGCAGTGAAGAGAGGGGACAGTCTTTC
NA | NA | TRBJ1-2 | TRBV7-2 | CASSSTGSNYGYTF | TGTGCCAGCAGCTCGACAGGTTCTAACTATGGCTACACCTTC
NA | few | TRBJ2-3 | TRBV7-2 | CASSQRGGISTDTQYF | TGTGCCAGCAGCCAACGAGGCGGGATTAGCACAGATACGCAGTATTTT
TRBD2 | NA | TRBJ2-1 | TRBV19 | CASSIVRLAAQDGEQFF | TGTGCCAGTAGTATAGTGCGGCTAGCGGCCCAGGACGGTGAGCAGTTCTTC
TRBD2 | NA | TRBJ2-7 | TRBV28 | CASSSGTSGPRVYEQYF | TGTGCCAGCAGTTCCGGGACTAGCGGCCCCCGCGTCTACGAGCAGTACTTC
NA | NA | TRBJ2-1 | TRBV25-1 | CASSPELGRHYNEQFF | TGTGCCAGCAGCCCCGAGCTCGGGAGACACTACAATGAGCAGTTCTTC
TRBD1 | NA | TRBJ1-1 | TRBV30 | CAWSWTGGPYTEAFF | TGTGCCTGGAGTTGGACAGGGGGCCCCTACACTGAAGCTTTCTTT
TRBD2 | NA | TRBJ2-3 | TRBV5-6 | CASNYLAGGPDTQYF | TGTGCCAGCAACTATCTAGCGGGGGGGCCAGATACGCAGTATTTT
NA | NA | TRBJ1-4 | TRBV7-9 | CASSFYRDGVSEKLFF | TGTGCCAGCAGCTTTTACAGGGACGGGGTTAGCGAAAAACTGTTTTTT
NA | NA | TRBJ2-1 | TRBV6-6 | CASKDSGYNEQFF | TGTGCCAGCAAAGACAGTGGGTACAATGAGCAGTTCTTC
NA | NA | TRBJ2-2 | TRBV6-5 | CATYAGTRNTGELFF | TGTGCCACCTATGCGGGGACCAGGAACACCGGGGAGCTGTTTTTT
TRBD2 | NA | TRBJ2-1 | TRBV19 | CASTGLAGGYSEQFF | TGTGCCAGTACTGGACTAGCGGGGGGGTACAGTGAGCAGTTCTTC
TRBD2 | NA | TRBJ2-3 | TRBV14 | CASSILAGVPDTQYF | TGTGCCAGCAGCATACTAGCGGGAGTACCAGATACGCAGTATTTT
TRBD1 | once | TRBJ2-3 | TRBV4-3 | CASSQDRGQVTDTQYF | TGCGCCAGCAGCCAAGATCGGGGACAGGTCACAGATACGCAGTATTTT
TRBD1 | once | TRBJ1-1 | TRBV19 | CASSTPKQGLLNTEAFF | TGTGCCAGTAGTACCCCCAAACAGGGGCTTTTGAACACTGAAGCTTTCTTT